Presented here are 25 T cell receptor beta chains from one specimen sequenced in a study of CD4 T cells in relation to SARS-CoV-2 and coronaviruses. These TCRs' antigens remain unknown. Libraries were prepared by immunoSEQ multiplex PCR; TCRdb keeps only in-frame clonotypes and omits some of them. The sample lists about 29,000 clones, 76% occurring once. Unexposed donor CD4+ T cells date from about 2011-2019, before the COVID-19 pandemic. CD4+ T cells were isolated from the cells after 10 days of culture. Material: CD4+ T cells from PBMCs, cultured in vitro. These receptors were obtained from a human donor in good health.

The rearrangement links TRBV2 to TRBJ2-1; D possibly corresponds to TRBD2 (6 bases). The length of the CDR3 is 15 residues. Between the trimmed V and J ends, which lost 6 bases and 9 bases, there was a span of 21 bases. The germline gives CDR1 SNHLY, CDR2 FYNNEI. The CDR3 sequence: CASRFWDSNGVEQFF. The CDR3 DNA follows: TGTGCCAGCAGGTTCTGGGACTCCAACGGGGTTGAGCAGTTCTTC.

V gene TRBV24-1 combines with J gene TRBJ1-2, with a weak D call TRBD1 (6 bases). Germline V lookup: CDR1 KGHDR, CDR2 SFDVKD. The V gene lost 3 bases and the J gene lost 4 bases, with 11 bases spanning the gap. The CDR3 has 14 amino acids. The CDR3 bases are TGTGCCACCAGTGATCTTGACAGGACCTATGGCTACACCTTC. Translation: CATSDLDRTYGYTF.

V gene TRBV10-1 combines with J gene TRBJ1-1; D is ambiguous. The germline V and J ends were trimmed by 7 bases and 12 bases, with 15 bases remaining between them. This CDR3 spans 11 amino acids. CDR1 and CDR2 (germline): WNHNN, SYGVQD (reference sequence). The CDR3 sequence is CASISTIVTFF. As DNA, the CDR3 is TGCGCCAGCATTAGTACGATAGTTACTTTCTTT.

CDR3 sequence (DNA): TGCACCAGCAGCCAAGACCCCCCCGGGAGCTCCTATAATTCACCCCTCCACTTT. Protein: CTSSQDPPGSSYNSPLHF. The chain is built from TRBV1 and TRBJ1-6. TRBV1 is designated a pseudogene. The CDR3 loop spans 18 amino acids.

The rearrangement links TRBV29-1 to TRBJ1-1, with D tentatively TRBD1 (6 bases). The CDR3 covers 12 residues. The germline V gene encodes CDR1 SQVTM and CDR2 ANQGSEA. V dropped 6 bases and J dropped 1 base, with 9 bases sitting between them. CDR3: CSVQGWNTEAFF. The CDR3 DNA is TGCAGCGTCCAGGGGTGGAACACTGAAGCTTTCTTT.

V usage is TRBV7-2 and J usage is TRBJ2-7, with 8 bases aligning to TRBD2. Germline CDR1 SGHTA, CDR2 FQGNSA. J lost 0 bases, V lost 5 bases, and 6 bases had no gene match. The CDR3 runs to 15 residues. CDR3 sequence (DNA): TGTGCCAGCAGCCCCCGGCGGGGGGCCTCCTACGAGCAGTACTTC. Its translation is CASSPRRGASYEQYF.

The genes are TRBV2 and TRBJ1-2, with 7 bases identical to TRBD1. The germline V gene has CDR1 SNHLY and CDR2 FYNNEI. The CDR3 length is 13 residues. Germline trimming cut 9 bases from V and 4 bases from J; bases unmatched to any gene: 8. CDR3 nucleotide sequence: TGTGCCAGTTCCCAGACAGGGCCCTATGGCTACACCTTC. It encodes CASSQTGPYGYTF.

The V gene is TRBV11-2, the J gene TRBJ1-2, with D perhaps TRBD1 (6 bases). This CDR3 has 14 amino acids. V lost 0 bases, J lost 8 bases, and 13 bases lay in between. CDR1 SGHAT and CDR2 FQNNGV come from the germline V gene. CDR3 sequence (DNA): TGTGCCAGCAGCTTAGAGCAGGGGCCAGGGGGCTACACCTTC. Translated, it gives CASSLEQGPGGYTF. The full variable domain, rest sourced from reference TRBV11-2 and TRBJ1-2, is EAGVAQSPRYKIIEKRQSVAFWCNPISGHATLYWYQQILGQGPKLLIQFQNNGVVDDSQLPKDRFSAERLKGVDSTLKIQPAKLEDSAVYLCASSLEQGPGGYTFGSGTRLTVV.

This chain joins TRBV6-5 and TRBJ1-2, with D possibly matching TRBD1 (5 bases). CDR1 is MNHEY and CDR2 is SVGAGI in the germline V gene. V lost 5 bases, J lost 0 bases, and 10 bases lay in between. The CDR3 runs to 14 residues. CDR3 sequence reads: CASSRGPTNYGYTF. CDR3 nucleotide sequence: TGTGCCAGCAGTAGGGGACCAACTAACTATGGCTACACCTTC.

This clone was observed a handful of times. The chain is built from TRBV28 and TRBJ2-2, with D hard to call. The CDR3 contains 12 residues. Germline CDR1 and CDR2: MDHEN and SYDVKM. The CDR3 DNA sequence: TGTGCAAGTTCCAGTCCCCCCGGGGAGCTGTTTTTT. Translated, it gives CASSSPPGELFF.

This clone turned up a few times. V is TRBV7-9 and J is TRBJ1-1; D is perhaps TRBD1 (6 bases). Trimming cost V 1 base and J 3 bases, with 15 bases left between them. The CDR3 totals 16 residues. In germline, CDR1 is SEHNR, CDR2 FQNEAQ (reference sequence). DNA of the CDR3: TGTGCCAGCAGCTTAGGAGCGGGGGCGGGATACACTGAAGCTTTCTTT. It translates to CASSLGAGAGYTEAFF. The variable domain in full, with the rest retrieved from reference TRBV7-9 and TRBJ1-1, is DTGVSQNPRHKITKRGQNVTFRCDPISEHNRLYWYRQTLGQGPEFLTYFQNEAQLEKSRLLSDRFSAERPKGSFSTLEIQRTEQGDSAMYLCASSLGAGAGYTEAFFGQGTRLTVV.

This clone has only a few counts. The V gene is TRBV18, the J gene TRBJ2-7; D is unresolved. The germline V gene encodes CDR1 KGHSH and CDR2 LQKENI. V was pared by 5 bases and J by 0 bases, with 5 bases between. CDR3 length: 12 residues. The CDR3 is CASSSSSYEQYF. CDR3 DNA sequence: TGTGCCAGCTCATCCTCCTCCTACGAGCAGTACTTC.

The chain joins TRBV9 to TRBJ1-2; D possibly corresponds to TRBD1 (5 bases). The germline V gene has CDR1 SGDLS and CDR2 YYNGEE. The ends were cut back, 4 bases at V and 6 bases at J, with 10 bases in the middle. CDR3 size: 12 residues. CDR3 in amino acids: CASSLPGNGYTF. Written as DNA, the CDR3 is TGTGCCAGCAGCCTCCCAGGGAATGGCTACACCTTC.

This sequence joins TRBV10-3 and TRBJ2-3; 13 nucleotides match TRBD2. After removal of 3 bases from V and 1 base from J, the junction contained 7 bases not matched to a gene. This CDR3 is 18 amino acids long. CDR1 is ENHRY and CDR2 is SYGVKD in the germline V gene. The DNA for the CDR3 is TGTGCCATCAGTGAAGGGATGGGGACTAGCGGGGGCACAGATACGCAGTATTTT. Protein: CAISEGMGTSGGTDTQYF.

The V call is TRBV5-4, the J call TRBJ2-3, with D maybe TRBD2 (6 bases). Germline values: CDR1 SGHNT, CDR2 YYREEE (reference sequence). The germline V and J ends were trimmed by 3 bases and 1 base, with 12 bases remaining between them. The CDR3 extends over 15 amino acids. The CDR3 nucleotides are TGTGCCAGCAGCTGGGATGGCGGGGGCACAGATACGCAGTATTTT. Its translation: CASSWDGGGTDTQYF.

This clone is categorized as large. The CDR3 nucleotides are TGTGCCAGCAGAGACAGGGTTAATGAAAAACTGTTTTTT. This codes for CASRDRVNEKLFF. The V gene is TRBV28, the J gene TRBJ1-4; 7 bases line up with TRBD1. Trimming took 6 bases from V and 4 from J; bases not matched to a gene: 2. Germline CDR1 is MDHEN and CDR2 is SYDVKM. The CDR3 runs 13 residues.

This sequence joins TRBV19 and TRBJ2-2, with TRBD1 matching over 8 bases. The length of the CDR3 is 16 residues. The germline CDR1 and CDR2 sequences are LNHDA and SQIVND (reference sequence). V trimming: 5 bases; J trimming: 0 bases; junction bases outside the gene matches: 5. In nucleotides, the CDR3 is TGTGCCAGTAGTGCTGGGGGACAGGCGAACACCGGGGAGCTGTTTTTT. Its translation is CASSAGGQANTGELFF. Full variable domain (outside the CDR3, taken from reference TRBV19 and TRBJ2-2): DGGITQSPKYLFRKEGQNVTLSCEQNLNHDAMYWYRQDPGQGLRLIYYSQIVNDFQKGDIAEGYSVSREKKESFPLTVTSAQKNPTAFYLCASSAGGQANTGELFFGEGSRLTVL.

This chain connects TRBV5-1 to TRBJ2-7; D might be TRBD1 (5 bases). This CDR3 region has 12 residues. V was clipped by 2 bases and J by 5 bases, with 8 bases between them. The V gene's germline CDR1 is SGHRS and CDR2 YFSETQ. DNA of the CDR3: TGCGCCAGCAGCTTACGACAGAACGAGCAGTACTTC. It translates to CASSLRQNEQYF. The full variable domain, with the rest looked up from reference TRBV5-1 and TRBJ2-7, is KAGVTQTPRYLIKTRGQQVTLSCSPISGHRSVSWYQQTPGQGLQFLFEYFSETQRNKGNFPGRFSGRQFSNSRSEMNVSTLELGDSALYLCASSLRQNEQYFGPGTRLTVT.

The chain recombines TRBV5-5 with TRBJ2-7; the D is unclear. Germline V gene data show CDR1 as SGHKS and CDR2 as YYEKEE (reference sequence). The CDR3 totals 12 residues. V lost 2 bases to trimming and J lost 4 bases, with 7 bases between them. For the CDR3, the DNA is TGTGCCAGCAGCTTAGTCGGGTACGAGCAGTACTTC. It encodes CASSLVGYEQYF.

This chain uses TRBV6-5 with TRBJ2-7; 11 positions match TRBD2. The V segment lost 7 bases and the J segment 0 bases; nucleotides outside the gene matches: 5. The CDR3 sequence is 15 residues long. In germline, CDR1 is MNHEY, CDR2 SVGAGI. The CDR3 DNA reads as TGTGCCAGCAACACCGGGACTAGCGGCTCCTACGAGCAGTACTTC. Protein sequence: CASNTGTSGSYEQYF.

This clone was detected once. The gene calls are TRBV10-3 and TRBJ2-1; 15 bases align to TRBD2. The trim removed 4 bases at V and 5 bases at J, leaving 3 bases unmatched. CDR1 and CDR2 from the germline V gene are ENHRY and SYGVKD. The CDR3 loop spans 16 amino acids. As DNA, the CDR3 is TGTGCCATCAGTGCCGGGACTAGCGGGGGGCACAATGAGCAGTTCTTC. Translation gives CAISAGTSGGHNEQFF.

The chain links TRBV5-6 to TRBJ2-7; D perhaps matches TRBD2 (6 bases). Trimming cost V 8 bases and J 2 bases, with 17 bases left between them. Germline lookup yields CDR1 SGHDT and CDR2 YYEEEE. The CDR3 loop spans 14 amino acids. The CDR3 nucleotides read TGTGCCAGTTCTAACGTTAGCGGAACCTACGAGCAGTACTTC. Protein: CASSNVSGTYEQYF.

This clone has only one observation. The chain employs TRBV6-5 and TRBJ2-2; D may be TRBD2 (6 bases). The V end lost 3 bases, the J end lost 4 bases, and 15 bases lay between the germline ends. The CDR3 runs 16 residues. Germline V CDR1 and CDR2: MNHEY, SVGAGI. The CDR3 here is CASSYLGGWSTGELFF. The DNA of the CDR3 is TGTGCCAGCAGTTATCTGGGAGGCTGGTCCACCGGGGAGCTGTTTTTT.

V is TRBV18 and J is TRBJ1-2; 11 bases fit TRBD1. V lost 3 bases, J lost 2 bases, and 2 bases stayed unmatched. The CDR3 totals 15 residues. The V gene's germline CDR1 is KGHSH and CDR2 LQKENI. CDR3 residues: CASSPGTGGNYGYTF. Here the CDR3 DNA reads TGTGCCAGCTCACCGGGGACAGGGGGGAACTATGGCTACACCTTC.

The V and J genes are TRBV29-1 and TRBJ2-7, with 9 bases identical to TRBD2. Losses at the gene ends were 0 bases for V and 0 bases for J; bases not matched to a gene: 3. Germline CDR1 is SQVTM and CDR2 is ANQGSEA. The CDR3 runs 15 residues. The CDR3 reads CSVEDGLASSYEQYF. The CDR3 DNA reads as TGCAGCGTTGAAGACGGACTAGCGTCCTCCTACGAGCAGTACTTC.